One and the same sample provided the 21 T cell receptor beta chains below, sequenced in a study of OX40 agonist ivuxolimab in advanced cancers. TCRdb keeps only in-frame clones here, not all; method: immunoSEQ multiplex PCR. The sample lists 30,000 or so clones; more than 70% were seen once. The specimen comprised CD4+ or CD8+ T cells sorted from blood, sampled in a trial of the OX40 agonist ivuxolimab. Every receptor here comes from an adult with an advanced solid tumor such as melanoma, head and neck, liver or kidney cancer.

This rearrangement joins TRBV5-6 to TRBJ1-5, with no clear D. The CDR3 is 15 residues long. The V end was cut by 1 base, the J end by 4 bases, with 12 bases between. Looked up from germline, CDR1 is SGHDT and CDR2 is YYEEEE. CDR3 sequence: CASSLNWEKNQPQHF. CDR3 sequence (DNA): TGTGCCAGCAGCTTGAACTGGGAGAAGAATCAGCCCCAGCATTTT.

The CDR3 here is CASGTPGTGATQYF. The CDR3 DNA reads TGCGCCAGCGGAACTCCCGGGACAGGGGCTACGCAGTATTTT. This chain uses TRBV5-1 with TRBJ2-3; TRBD1 aligns across 10 bases. V shed 7 bases, J shed 8 bases, and the junction held 10 bases outside the gene matches. This CDR3 has 14 amino acids. Germline V gene data show CDR1 as SGHRS and CDR2 as YFSETQ.

J is TRBJ1-4 and V is TRBV18; a weak D match, TRBD1 (5 bases). CDR3 size: 13 residues. With 0 bases removed from V and 8 bases from J, the gap between germline ends came to 7 bases. The germline V gene has CDR1 KGHSH and CDR2 LQKENI. The CDR3 bases are TGTGCCAGCTCACCACCGGGGCTCGAAAAACTGTTTTTT. Translating it yields CASSPPGLEKLFF.

This clone has a single count. The chain couples TRBV9 to TRBJ2-3, with 8 bases fitting TRBD2. The germline V gene has CDR1 SGDLS and CDR2 YYNGEE. Trimming took 0 bases from V and 6 from J; bases not matched to a gene: 3. The CDR3 is made up of 14 amino acids. This CDR3 reads CASSVGLAGDTQYF. Written as DNA, the CDR3 is TGTGCCAGCAGCGTAGGGTTAGCGGGGGATACGCAGTATTTT.

The chain couples TRBV6-1 to TRBJ2-3; no reliable D call. Trimming took off 6 bases at V and 6 bases at J, with 7 bases between the two ends. Germline loops: CDR1 MNHNS, CDR2 SASEGT. This CDR3 has 11 residues. The CDR3 bases are TGTGCCAGCAGGGCGATGGATACGCAGTATTTT. This encodes CASRAMDTQYF.

The V and J genes are TRBV7-9 and TRBJ1-6, with TRBD1 matching over 8 bases. Germline trimming cut 6 bases from V and 6 bases from J; bases unmatched to any gene: 4. Germline assignment: CDR1 SEHNR and CDR2 FQNEAQ (reference sequence). The CDR3 runs 14 residues. Here the CDR3 reads CASRETGANSPLHF. In nucleotides, the CDR3 is TGTGCCAGCAGAGAGACAGGGGCTAATTCACCCCTCCACTTT.

The chain carries TRBV7-7 and TRBJ1-5; D is uncertain. The CDR3 length is 13 residues. Between the trimmed V and J ends, which lost 1 base and 5 bases, there was a span of 6 bases. Germline CDR1 is SSHAT and CDR2 is FNYEAQ (reference sequence). The CDR3 is CASSLGPDQPQHF. The CDR3 DNA sequence: TGTGCCAGCAGCTTAGGTCCCGATCAGCCCCAGCATTTT.

V is TRBV2 and J is TRBJ1-5, with 8 bases fitting TRBD1. The CDR3 runs to 14 residues. Germline CDR1 SNHLY, CDR2 FYNNEI. The junction had 0 bases not matched to a gene; V was cut back by 4 bases and J by 1 base. In DNA form, the CDR3 reads TGTGCCAGCAGTGGACAGGGGAGCAATCAGCCCCAGCATTTT. This codes for CASSGQGSNQPQHF.

The J gene is TRBJ2-5, the V gene TRBV9; the match to TRBD1 covers 7 bases. Germline V gives CDR1 SGDLS, CDR2 YYNGEE. V lost 3 bases, J lost 6 bases, and 8 bases stayed unmatched. CDR3 size: 14 residues. CDR3 in amino acids: CASSAGTAIKTQYF. The CDR3 nucleotides are TGTGCCAGCAGCGCAGGGACAGCCATAAAGACCCAGTACTTC.

This chain uses TRBV29-1 with TRBJ2-7; D could derive from TRBD1 or TRBD2 (6 bases each). From germline, CDR1 is SQVTM and CDR2 ANQGSEA. Trimming stripped 6 bases from V and 5 bases from J, with 14 bases between. CDR3 length equals 12 residues. CDR3 DNA: TGCAGCGTGAGAAGGGGGGTTAACGAGCAGTACTTC. It specifies CSVRRGVNEQYF.

The rearrangement joins TRBV5-4 to TRBJ1-2, with a tentative D call TRBD1 (5 bases). The CDR3 runs to 14 residues. CDR1 and CDR2 (germline): SGHNT, YYREEE (reference sequence). V lost 4 bases and J lost 0, with 10 bases in between. The CDR3 sequence: CASSDDSSNYGYTF. CDR3 nucleotide sequence: TGTGCCAGCAGCGACGACAGTTCTAACTATGGCTACACCTTC.

This chain joins TRBV19 and TRBJ1-6, with D uncertain. The CDR3 runs to 17 residues. Germline V lookup: CDR1 LNHDA, CDR2 SQIVND (reference sequence). Trimming left V 5 bases short and J 0 bases short, with 14 bases between. CDR3 sequence (DNA): TGTGCCAGTAGTTTTGTGAGGATCAGCTCCTATAATTCACCCCTCCACTTT. Its translation: CASSFVRISSYNSPLHF.

V and J are TRBV5-6 and TRBJ1-2; no reliable D call. Germline V gives CDR1 SGHDT, CDR2 YYEEEE. The CDR3 sequence is 14 residues long. V was shortened by 4 bases and J by 6 bases, with 16 bases between the two germline ends. The CDR3 DNA follows: TGTGCCAGCAGCCCATCAGGCTGGTTTCATGGCTACACCTTC. It is translated as CASSPSGWFHGYTF.

This clone showed up just once. V gene TRBV19 combines with J gene TRBJ1-5; perhaps TRBD1 as D (5 bases). This CDR3 spans 15 amino acids. Germline CDR1 and CDR2: LNHDA and SQIVND (reference sequence). Trimming removed 7 bases at V and 3 bases at J, with 16 bases between. CDR3 coding DNA: TGTGCCAGTAAGAGCCTAGGGGTTTCCAATCAGCCCCAGCATTTT. As protein: CASKSLGVSNQPQHF. Using reference TRBV19 and TRBJ1-5 for the parts outside the CDR3, the full variable domain is DGGITQSPKYLFRKEGQNVTLSCEQNLNHDAMYWYRQDPGQGLRLIYYSQIVNDFQKGDIAEGYSVSREKKESFPLTVTSAQKNPTAFYLCASKSLGVSNQPQHFGDGTRLSIL.

The chain is built from TRBV5-4 and TRBJ2-1, with a possible D match to TRBD2 (6 bases). V was clipped by 7 bases and J by 7 bases, with 15 bases between them. Germline CDR1 is SGHNT and CDR2 is YYREEE (reference sequence). The CDR3 is made up of 13 amino acids. For the CDR3, the DNA is TGTGCCAGCTCCCCTGTAGCGGAAAATGAGCAGTTCTTC. It is translated as CASSPVAENEQFF.

The chain uses TRBV5-4 and TRBJ1-3; no firm D call. Trimming stripped 6 bases from V and 0 bases from J, with 16 bases between. This CDR3 has 16 amino acids. CDR1 SGHNT and CDR2 YYREEE come from the germline V gene (reference sequence). In DNA form, the CDR3 reads TGTGCCAGCACCTACGGTGGGAGCGGCTCTGGAAACACCATATATTTT. It is translated as CASTYGGSGSGNTIYF.

V is TRBV6-5 and J is TRBJ1-1; the D gene is possibly TRBD1 (5 bases). Trimming pared 4 bases from V and 1 base from J, leaving 16 bases between. The germline CDR1 and CDR2 sequences are MNHEY and SVGAGI. This CDR3 is built from 16 residues. CDR3 in DNA: TGTGCCAGCAGTTTGGACACCCCCTTAGGGAACACTGAAGCTTTCTTT. This translates into CASSLDTPLGNTEAFF.

DNA for the CDR3: TGCGCCAGCAGCTTGAGGGCAGGCCAAGAGACCCAGTACTTC. It translates to CASSLRAGQETQYF. The chain links TRBV5-1 to TRBJ2-5; D gene ambiguous. Trimming stripped 1 base from V and 1 base from J, with 8 bases between. Germline V gene lookup returns CDR1 SGHRS and CDR2 YFSETQ. The CDR3 is 14 residues long.

The chain couples TRBV27 to TRBJ1-1; no firm D call. Germline V lookup: CDR1 MNHEY, CDR2 SMNVEV (reference sequence). V was cut by 2 bases and J by 0 bases, with 4 bases left in between. The CDR3 runs 13 residues. CDR3 DNA: TGTGCCAGCAGTTTAGGTTTGAACACTGAAGCTTTCTTT. The encoded protein is CASSLGLNTEAFF.

V and J are TRBV2 and TRBJ2-7, with a tentative D call TRBD2 (6 bases). The length of the CDR3 is 14 residues. From germline, CDR1 is SNHLY and CDR2 FYNNEI. V lost 4 bases, J lost 7 bases, and 17 bases lay in between. Here the CDR3 reads CASSVQPEAGEQYF. CDR3 in DNA: TGTGCCAGCAGTGTTCAACCCGAGGCGGGGGAGCAGTACTTC.

This CDR3 reads CASSMTGQGNTIYF. CDR3 nucleotide sequence: TGTGCCAGCAGTATGACAGGGCAAGGAAACACCATATATTTT. The chain joins TRBV2 to TRBJ1-3, with 7 bases matching TRBD1. J lost 4 bases, V lost 5 bases, and 5 bases had no gene match. The CDR3 extends over 14 amino acids. CDR1 and CDR2 from the germline V gene are SNHLY and FYNNEI.